Below are 20 T cell receptor beta chains sequenced from a single sample in a study of brain T cells in children with intractable seizures. TCRdb's copy holds only in-frame clones and misses some; the assay was immunoSEQ multiplex PCR. The sample holds roughly 80,000 clones, about 90% seen once. The sample was peripheral blood, taken at surgery. The receptors here all came from a girl aged 2-10 years with Rasmussen encephalitis and intractable seizures.

This clone has just one count. The chain links TRBV4-1 to TRBJ2-4, with a weak D call TRBD2 (6 bases). This CDR3 comprises 17 residues. The V gene lost 1 base and the J gene lost 0 bases, with 13 bases spanning the gap. CDR1 is MGHRA, CDR2 YSYEKL, per germline. The CDR3 loop is CASSQVGGLLAKNIQYF. The CDR3 DNA reads TGCGCCAGCAGCCAAGTGGGGGGTCTCTTAGCCAAAAACATTCAGTACTTC.

The chain has TRBV5-6 and TRBJ2-1; 11 bases map to TRBD2. CDR3 length equals 15 residues. With 5 bases clipped from V and 6 bases from J, the junction kept 7 bases outside the gene matches. Looked up from germline, CDR1 is SGHDT and CDR2 is YYEEEE. This CDR3 reads CASSHRLAGINEQFF. CDR3 coding DNA: TGTGCCAGCAGTCACCGACTAGCGGGAATCAATGAGCAGTTCTTC.

The V gene is TRBV10-3, the J gene TRBJ2-7; 7 positions match TRBD1. The V segment lost 10 bases and the J segment 5 bases; nucleotides outside the gene matches: 11. This CDR3 is 13 amino acids long. Germline CDR1 ENHRY, CDR2 SYGVKD. The DNA of the CDR3 is TGTGCCACAGCCGGGACAGAGGCCGACGAGCAGTACTTC. The encoded protein is CATAGTEADEQYF.

The chain joins TRBV24-1 to TRBJ2-6, with D perhaps being TRBD1 or TRBD2 (5 bases each). Trimming took off 9 bases at V and 12 bases at J, with 29 bases between the two ends. The CDR3 spans 17 residues. Germline-derived CDR1 and CDR2 are KGHDR and SFDVKD. The CDR3 loop reads CATLVDLTPGTARVLTF. The CDR3 nucleotides read TGTGCCACCCTCGTTGACCTTACTCCCGGGACCGCCCGCGTCCTGACTTTC.

This clone was seen just once. CDR3 bases: TGTGCCAGCAGCTCCCAACGGGAGTGGAACGAGCAGTACTTC. Encoded protein: CASSSQREWNEQYF. This chain links TRBV11-3 with TRBJ2-7; the D gene is possibly TRBD2 (6 bases). Per germline, CDR1 SGHNT and CDR2 YENEEA. The V end was cut by 4 bases, the J end by 5 bases, with 15 bases between. There are 14 residues in the CDR3. Full variable domain (remainder filled in from reference TRBV11-3 and TRBJ2-7): EAGVVQSPRYKIIEKKQPVAFWCNPISGHNTLYWYLQNLGQGPELLIRYENEEAVDDSQLPKDRFSAERLKGVDSTLKIQPAELGDSAVYLCASSSQREWNEQYFGPGTRLTVT.

The rearrangement joins TRBV14 to TRBJ2-7; 7 bases agree with TRBD1. The CDR3 sequence is 16 residues long. The V gene's germline CDR1 is SGHDN and CDR2 FVKESK. Trimming removed 1 base from V and 2 bases from J; junction bases left unmatched: 8. Written as DNA, the CDR3 is TGTGCCAGCAGCCAAGGTCTAAGACAGGGAGCCTACGAGCAGTACTTC. Protein: CASSQGLRQGAYEQYF.

V is TRBV2 and J is TRBJ2-7; no reliable D call. V lost 0 bases and J lost 4, with 4 bases in between. The CDR3 loop spans 12 amino acids. Germline CDR1 and CDR2: SNHLY and FYNNEI. In DNA, the CDR3 is TGTGCCAGCAGTGAAGCGCCGTACGAGCAGTACTTC. Amino acids: CASSEAPYEQYF. Full variable domain (rest looked up from reference TRBV2 and TRBJ2-7): EPEVTQTPSHQVTQMGQEVILRCVPISNHLYFYWYRQILGQKVEFLVSFYNNEISEKSEIFDDQFSVERPDGSNFTLKIRSTKLEDSAMYFCASSEAPYEQYFGPGTRLTVT.

The rearrangement joins TRBV18 to TRBJ2-3, with D possibly matching TRBD2 (5 bases). Between the trimmed V and J ends, which lost 4 bases and 0 bases, there was a span of 11 bases. The CDR3 is 15 amino acids. CDR1 and CDR2 from the germline V gene are KGHSH and LQKENI. CDR3 sequence (DNA): TGTGCCAGCTCACGCCAGCGGAGCAGCACAGATACGCAGTATTTT. Its protein product is CASSRQRSSTDTQYF.

The rearrangement links TRBV11-2 to TRBJ2-2; 8 bases are a match to TRBD1. V shed 6 bases, J shed 5 bases, and the junction held 11 bases outside the gene matches. Germline CDR1 is SGHAT and CDR2 is FQNNGV. The CDR3 is 16 amino acids. The chain's CDR3 is CASRPLQGGRTGELFF. The CDR3 nucleotides are TGTGCCAGCAGACCCCTACAGGGGGGTAGAACCGGGGAGCTGTTTTTT. Full variable domain (missing parts from reference TRBV11-2 and TRBJ2-2): EAGVAQSPRYKIIEKRQSVAFWCNPISGHATLYWYQQILGQGPKLLIQFQNNGVVDDSQLPKDRFSAERLKGVDSTLKIQPAKLEDSAVYLCASRPLQGGRTGELFFGEGSRLTVL.

This clone was observed a handful of times. The V gene is TRBV19, the J gene TRBJ1-1; no definite D call. CDR1 is LNHDA and CDR2 is SQIVND in the germline V gene (reference sequence). The V gene lost 6 bases and the J gene lost 1 base, with 6 bases spanning the gap. The CDR3 has 12 amino acids. CDR3: CASRSGNTEAFF. CDR3 DNA sequence: TGTGCCAGTAGGTCAGGGAACACTGAAGCTTTCTTT.

This chain joins TRBV4-2 and TRBJ1-4; the match to TRBD1 covers 10 bases. CDR3 length: 15 amino acids. Unmatched junction bases numbered 4, after V lost 1 base and J lost 8 bases. Germline V gene lookup returns CDR1 LGHNA and CDR2 YNFKEQ. The CDR3 sequence is CASSQGQGANEKLFF. The CDR3 DNA sequence: TGTGCCAGCAGCCAAGGACAGGGGGCAAACGAAAAACTGTTTTTT.

V usage is TRBV7-9 and J usage is TRBJ1-2; D possibly corresponds to TRBD1 (6 bases). This CDR3 region has 15 residues. Deletions cut 2 bases from V and 0 bases from J, with 10 bases between. Per the germline V gene, CDR1 is SEHNR and CDR2 is FQNEAQ (reference sequence). The chain's CDR3 is CASSLTDSSNYGYTF. CDR3 sequence (DNA): TGTGCCAGCAGCTTAACGGACAGCTCTAACTATGGCTACACCTTC. Full variable domain (rest looked up from reference TRBV7-9 and TRBJ1-2): DTGVSQNPRHKITKRGQNVTFRCDPISEHNRLYWYRQTLGQGPEFLTYFQNEAQLEKSRLLSDRFSAERPKGSFSTLEIQRTEQGDSAMYLCASSLTDSSNYGYTFGSGTRLTVV.

About this clone itself: One junction end disagrees with the germline gene, perhaps due to a read error. The chain has TRBV7-7 and TRBJ2-1; 10 bases align to TRBD2. The CDR3 has 15 residues. Germline V CDR1 and CDR2: SSHAT, FNYEAQ (reference sequence). The CDR3 DNA sequence: TGTGCTAGCAGCTTGGCTAGCGGGAGAACTTCTGAGCAGTTCTTC. Translating gives CASSLASGRTSEQFF.

CDR3: CASSLGYDTQYF. The CDR3 nucleotides are TGTGCCAGCAGCTTAGGGTATGACACTCAGTACTTC. The chain is built from TRBV11-3 and TRBJ2-4; D unresolved. Germline V gene data show CDR1 as SGHNT and CDR2 as YENEEA. Trimming removed 1 base at V and 12 bases at J, with 10 bases between. This CDR3 has 12 amino acids.

V and J are TRBV20-1 and TRBJ2-2; no clear D. The CDR3 is made up of 12 amino acids. Trimming took off 3 bases at V and 1 base at J, with 3 bases between the two ends. CDR1 is DFQATT and CDR2 is SNEGSKA in the germline V gene (reference sequence). CDR3 coding DNA: TGCAGTGCTAGTAGGAACACCGGGGAGCTGTTTTTT. Residues: CSASRNTGELFF.

The rearrangement uses TRBV27 and TRBJ1-1; a weak D match, TRBD1 (6 bases). The germline gives CDR1 MNHEY, CDR2 SMNVEV (reference sequence). This CDR3 contains 14 residues. V was trimmed by 7 bases and J by 3 bases, leaving 15 bases between them. The CDR3 DNA reads as TGTGCCAGCACGTGGACAGCACAACACACTGAAGCTTTCTTT. It codes for CASTWTAQHTEAFF.

The chain is built from TRBV28 and TRBJ2-7; D remains unclear. The CDR3 consists of 14 residues. Trimming stripped 3 bases from V and 0 bases from J, with 9 bases between. In germline, CDR1 is MDHEN, CDR2 SYDVKM. CDR3 amino acids: CASSFVRSSYEQYF. The CDR3 region has the DNA TGTGCCAGCAGTTTTGTAAGGAGCTCCTACGAGCAGTACTTC.

CDR3 sequence: CASSLGRGPRMSGYTF. CDR3 in DNA: TGTGCCAGCAGTTTAGGCAGGGGCCCCCGGATGAGCGGCTACACCTTC. The chain couples TRBV28 to TRBJ1-2; D perhaps matches TRBD1 (6 bases). This CDR3 is 16 amino acids long. V was cut by 2 bases and J by 8 bases, with 21 bases left in between. Germline CDR1 is MDHEN and CDR2 is SYDVKM.

The chain combines TRBV2 with TRBJ2-1; TRBD1 matches 9 bases. This CDR3 has 13 residues. Germline V CDR1 and CDR2: SNHLY, FYNNEI. V lost 6 bases and J lost 4; bases outside the gene matches: 1. DNA for the CDR3: TGTGCCAGCAGGGGGACAGGGTACAATGAGCAGTTCTTC. Translation: CASRGTGYNEQFF.

V gene TRBV3-1 (or the pseudogene TRBV3-2) combines with J gene TRBJ1-6, with D perhaps TRBD1 (5 bases). The V end was cut by 5 bases, the J end by 7 bases, with 18 bases between. The CDR3 consists of 16 residues. Germline V gene lookup returns CDR1 LGHDT and CDR2 YNNKEL (reference sequence). The CDR3 region is CASSTLGQGKNSPLHF. In DNA form, the CDR3 reads TGTGCCAGCAGCACCCTGGGGCAGGGTAAAAATTCACCCCTCCACTTT.